One sample yielded the 27 T cell receptor beta chains listed below, sequenced in a study of cytomegalovirus exposure and HLA in healthy donors. Primers for the PCR totalled 60 Vbeta and 13 Jbeta. Libraries were prepared by immunoSEQ multiplex PCR; TCRdb keeps only in-frame clonotypes and omits some of them. The repertoire holds fewer than 250,000 clones, with around 86% as singletons. The sample consisted of PBMCs. These TCRs come from a man aged 25-40 years in good health and CMV-seronegative.

The V gene is TRBV25-1, the J gene TRBJ2-3; TRBD1 agrees at 7 bases. The CDR3 contains 15 residues. Unmatched junction bases numbered 11, after V lost 5 bases and J lost 6 bases. The germline gives CDR1 MGHDK, CDR2 SYGVNS. As DNA, the CDR3 is TGTGCCAGCAGTCGGGGCGAGGGGGCTAGGGATACGCAGTATTTT. It yields the protein CASSRGEGARDTQYF.

V is TRBV18 and J is TRBJ2-1; TRBD2 agrees at 12 bases. CDR1 KGHSH and CDR2 LQKENI come from the germline V gene. V gave up 3 bases and J gave up 10 bases; unmatched junction bases: 4. The CDR3 covers 14 residues. The CDR3 is CASSPRTSGDEQFF. The CDR3 DNA sequence: TGTGCCAGCTCACCTCGGACTAGCGGGGACGAGCAGTTCTTC.

The V call is TRBV2, the J call TRBJ1-1; TRBD1 agrees at 8 bases. The CDR3 contains 14 residues. The J segment lost 5 bases and the V segment lost 5 bases, leaving 7 bases of the junction unmatched. CDR1 and CDR2 (germline): SNHLY, FYNNEI. In nucleotides, the CDR3 is TGTGCCAGCAGTCCCCGGACAGGGAGGACTGAAGCTTTCTTT. This codes for CASSPRTGRTEAFF.

The count of this clone is one. The genes are TRBV7-6 and TRBJ1-5; a weak D match, TRBD1 (5 bases). Germline V gives CDR1 SGHVS, CDR2 FNYEAQ. Trimming removed 1 base from V and 4 bases from J, with 11 bases in between. The CDR3 covers 15 residues. The CDR3 is CASSLGATANQPQHF. CDR3 nucleotides: TGTGCCAGCAGCTTAGGGGCGACAGCGAATCAGCCCCAGCATTTT.

This clone occurred a few times. The CDR3: CASSPGQPQETQYF. The CDR3 nucleotides read TGTGCCAGCAGCCCAGGACAGCCCCAAGAGACCCAGTACTTC. V is TRBV7-9 and J is TRBJ2-5, with D possibly matching TRBD1 (6 bases). The V gene lost 5 bases and the J gene lost 1 base, with 11 bases spanning the gap. The germline CDR1 and CDR2 sequences are SEHNR and FQNEAQ (reference sequence). This CDR3 spans 14 amino acids.

This clone came up once. CDR3 sequence reads: CASSFIRDGYTF. The CDR3 bases are TGTGCCAGCAGCTTCATCAGGGATGGCTACACCTTC. The J gene is TRBJ1-2, the V gene TRBV5-6; D is perhaps TRBD1 (5 bases). V was cut by 2 bases and J by 6 bases, with 8 bases left in between. CDR3 length: 12 amino acids. Germline V gene lookup returns CDR1 SGHDT and CDR2 YYEEEE.

The chain combines TRBV27 with TRBJ2-7, with 7 bases that match TRBD2. After removal of 2 bases from V and 2 bases from J, the junction contained 6 bases not matched to a gene. The CDR3 runs to 15 residues. Germline CDR1 reads MNHEY; CDR2 reads SMNVEV (reference sequence). CDR3 in DNA: TGTGCCAGCAGTTTAGGGGGGGGTTGGGCCTACGAGCAGTACTTC. The encoded protein is CASSLGGGWAYEQYF.

The rearrangement uses TRBV27 and TRBJ1-3; no definite D call. The germline gives CDR1 MNHEY, CDR2 SMNVEV (reference sequence). V lost 8 bases to trimming and J lost 4 bases, with 21 bases between them. CDR3 size: 16 residues. CDR3 region: CASSGRRSSGGNTIYF. In DNA, the CDR3 is TGTGCCAGCTCCGGGAGGCGGTCTAGCGGCGGAAACACCATATATTTT.

Remarks on this clone: One end of the junction does not line up with germline, which may come from a read error. The gene calls are TRBV7-9 and TRBJ1-3; 8 nucleotides match TRBD1. CDR3 length equals 17 residues. CDR1 and CDR2 from the germline V gene are SEHNR and FQNEAQ (reference sequence). As DNA, the CDR3 is TGTTCCAGCAGCTTAAGGCCTGAGACAGGGGTTGGAAACACCATATATTTT. Its translation is CSSSLRPETGVGNTIYF.

The rearrangement links TRBV28 to TRBJ2-5; 10 positions agree with TRBD1. The J call may be wrong; the DNA end is better matched by TRBJ2-7. Germline V lookup: CDR1 MDHEN, CDR2 SYDVKM. This CDR3 is built from 15 residues. This CDR3 reads CARLLRRDRGYEQYF. CDR3 in DNA: TGTGCCAGGCTCCTGAGGAGGGACAGGGGCTACGAGCAGTACTTC.

This sequence joins TRBV6-5 and TRBJ2-7; perhaps TRBD1 as D (6 bases). V lost 2 bases to trimming and J lost 4 bases, with 18 bases between them. Germline CDR1 and CDR2: MNHEY and SVGAGI. This CDR3 spans 16 amino acids. The chain's CDR3 is CASSYELPRQGYEQYF. CDR3 sequence (DNA): TGTGCCAGCAGTTACGAGCTTCCACGGCAGGGGTACGAGCAGTACTTC.

The J gene is TRBJ1-4, the V gene TRBV6-5; 7 bases line up with TRBD1. The CDR3 spans 14 residues. Unmatched junction bases numbered 5, after V lost 6 bases and J lost 4 bases. Germline loops: CDR1 MNHEY, CDR2 SVGAGI. The CDR3 loop reads CASRPTGSNEKLFF. CDR3 DNA sequence: TGTGCCAGCAGGCCGACAGGGAGTAATGAAAAACTGTTTTTT.

The chain has TRBV7-6 and TRBJ2-6; TRBD2 is a possible D gene (6 bases). Germline V lookup: CDR1 SGHVS, CDR2 FNYEAQ. Trimming removed 5 bases from V and 2 bases from J, with 19 bases in between. The CDR3 totals 18 residues. CDR3 amino acids: CASSQNPGRITGANVLTF. DNA of the CDR3: TGTGCCAGCAGCCAAAATCCAGGGAGGATAACTGGGGCCAACGTCCTGACTTTC.

The chain links TRBV28 to TRBJ2-7, with D tentatively TRBD2 (6 bases). The germline CDR1 and CDR2 sequences are MDHEN and SYDVKM. With 3 bases removed from V and 0 bases from J, the gap between germline ends came to 15 bases. CDR3 length: 16 residues. CDR3 protein: CASSFSGSRSSYEQYF. The CDR3 DNA reads TGTGCCAGCAGTTTTAGCGGAAGCCGAAGCTCCTACGAGCAGTACTTC.

This rearrangement joins TRBV7-2 to TRBJ2-1; TRBD2 agrees at 9 bases. CDR1 is SGHTA, CDR2 FQGNSA, per germline. The CDR3 sequence is 15 residues long. The V gene end was trimmed by 5 bases and the J gene end by 9 bases; junction bases not matched to a gene: 11. The CDR3 region has the DNA TGTGCCAGCAGCCTGCAAGAGTTAGCGGGAGTTGAGCAGTTCTTC. Protein product: CASSLQELAGVEQFF.

A few counts support this clone. V and J are TRBV6-5 and TRBJ2-2; D ambiguous. Germline lookup yields CDR1 MNHEY and CDR2 SVGAGI. V shed 9 bases and J shed 1 base, with 6 bases lying between them. This CDR3 region has 12 residues. CDR3 coding DNA: TGTGCCAGTTGCAGGAACACCGGGGAGCTGTTTTTT. This gives the protein CASCRNTGELFF.

The chain links TRBV4-2 to TRBJ1-1, with no clear D. This CDR3 has 13 residues. The ends were cut back, 1 base at V and 0 bases at J, with 3 bases in the middle. CDR1 is LGHNA and CDR2 is YNFKEQ in the germline V gene. CDR3 DNA sequence: TGTGCCAGCAGCCAAGGAGTGAACACTGAAGCTTTCTTT. Its translation is CASSQGVNTEAFF.

The sample holds one count of this clone. V gene TRBV6-1 combines with J gene TRBJ2-7; 9 positions agree with TRBD1. CDR1 and CDR2 (germline): MNHNS, SASEGT. Unmatched junction bases numbered 8, after V lost 2 bases and J lost 6 bases. CDR3 size: 15 residues. The CDR3 DNA reads TGTGCCAGCAGTGAAACCTGGGACAGGGCGTCCGAGCAGTACTTC. Protein: CASSETWDRASEQYF.

The V and J genes are TRBV7-9 and TRBJ1-1; tentatively, D is TRBD1 (6 bases). The ends were cut back, 5 bases at V and 5 bases at J, with 12 bases in the middle. The CDR3 length is 13 residues. Germline values: CDR1 SEHNR, CDR2 FQNEAQ (reference sequence). In DNA form, the CDR3 reads TGTGCCAGCAGCCCGACAGGTAGTACTGAAGCTTTCTTT. Amino acids: CASSPTGSTEAFF.

The chain recombines TRBV13 with TRBJ2-3; TRBD1 agrees at 8 bases. CDR1 is PRHDT, CDR2 FYEKMQ, per germline (reference sequence). The length of the CDR3 is 14 residues. Trimming took 5 bases from V and 3 from J; bases not matched to a gene: 4. The CDR3 sequence: CASSLQGATDTQYF. CDR3 in DNA: TGTGCCAGCAGCCTCCAGGGGGCGACAGATACGCAGTATTTT.

This clone showed up just once. J is TRBJ1-1 and V is TRBV18; D may be TRBD1 (5 bases). This CDR3 is built from 13 residues. The germline V gene encodes CDR1 KGHSH and CDR2 LQKENI. Trimming cost V 3 bases and J 11 bases, with 16 bases left between them. The CDR3 spells CASSPGGEGVAFF. The CDR3 DNA sequence: TGTGCCAGCTCACCCGGGGGTGAAGGGGTGGCTTTCTTT.

The rearrangement joins TRBV4-1 to TRBJ1-3; D call uncertain. Trimming shortened V by 3 bases and J by 0 bases, and 12 bases separated the two germline ends. Germline V lookup: CDR1 MGHRA, CDR2 YSYEKL. The CDR3 spans 16 residues. This CDR3 reads CASSQTVQASGNTIYF. The CDR3 region has the DNA TGCGCCAGCAGCCAGACCGTCCAGGCCTCTGGAAACACCATATATTTT.

The chain couples TRBV4-2 to TRBJ2-7; tentative D call: TRBD2 (5 bases). The CDR3 covers 16 residues. V was clipped by 2 bases and J by 7 bases, with 21 bases between them. Germline V gene sequence: CDR1 LGHNA, CDR2 YNFKEQ. This chain's CDR3 is CASSQQSVTRAGEQYF. The CDR3 DNA follows: TGTGCCAGCAGCCAACAGAGTGTGACGCGGGCAGGAGAGCAGTACTTC.

V gene TRBV28 combines with J gene TRBJ2-1; 10 bases fit TRBD2. This CDR3 comprises 16 residues. Germline trimming cut 3 bases from V and 6 bases from J; bases unmatched to any gene: 8. CDR1 and CDR2 (germline): MDHEN, SYDVKM. The CDR3 region is CASSFGSGGAFNEQFF. CDR3 nucleotide sequence: TGTGCCAGCAGTTTCGGCAGCGGGGGGGCCTTCAATGAGCAGTTCTTC.

V gene TRBV4-1 combines with J gene TRBJ1-2; a possible D gene is TRBD1 (6 bases). Germline loops: CDR1 MGHRA, CDR2 YSYEKL. This CDR3 comprises 14 residues. Trimming shortened V by 3 bases and J by 2 bases, and 10 bases separated the two germline ends. The chain's CDR3 is CASSQRTVNYGYTF. For the CDR3, the DNA is TGCGCCAGCAGCCAGAGGACAGTCAACTATGGCTACACCTTC.

The gene calls are TRBV30 and TRBJ2-7; TRBD1 matches at 7 bases. The germline gives CDR1 GTSNPN, CDR2 SVGIG (reference sequence). The CDR3 spans 12 residues. Trimming at V came to 7 bases and at J to 3 bases, leaving 6 bases not matched to a gene. The CDR3 protein is CASDRDHYEQYF. CDR3 DNA: TGTGCCTCCGACAGGGACCACTACGAGCAGTACTTC.

A word on this clone: Its ends do not fully match the called genes, so a read error is possible. The chain combines TRBV6-6 with TRBJ1-4; possible D gene TRBD1, 5 bases. This CDR3 region has 14 residues. The V gene's germline CDR1 is MNHNY and CDR2 SVGAGI (reference sequence). The DNA of the CDR3 is TGTGCCAGCAGTCACTCTGGGGCGGGAGAAAAACTGTTTTTT. Translation: CASSHSGAGEKLFF.